The 15 T cell receptor beta chains below all came from one sample that was sequenced in a study of beta chain features in type 1 diabetes. TCRB transcripts that were expressed got sequenced, as all of the isolated RNA had been reverse transcribed. Sequenced by immunoSEQ multiplex PCR; TCRdb stores in-frame clones only, minus some. The sample has almost 350,000 clones; around 20% are singletons. Material: naive CD4+ T cells from blood. These receptors were collected from a woman aged 18-35 years in good health.

The genes are TRBV13 and TRBJ2-5, with TRBD2 as a possible D gene (5 bases). This CDR3 has 13 residues. Germline V CDR1 and CDR2: PRHDT, FYEKMQ (reference sequence). Trimming removed 11 bases from V and 3 bases from J, with 16 bases in between. CDR3 in DNA: TGTGCCTCTGGGCGGGTACGGGAAGAGACCCAGTACTTC. It is translated as CASGRVREETQYF.

This chain connects TRBV10-3 to TRBJ1-1, with D uncertain. The length of the CDR3 is 14 residues. Germline CDR1 is ENHRY and CDR2 is SYGVKD. With 2 bases removed from V and 1 base from J, the gap between germline ends came to 8 bases. The CDR3 loop is CAISELGGNTEAFF. The CDR3 DNA reads as TGTGCCATCAGTGAGCTTGGAGGGAACACTGAAGCTTTCTTT.

As concerns this clone: This specimen includes other DNA sequences encoding the same CDR3. V is TRBV7-2 and J is TRBJ2-3, with D unclear. Germline loops: CDR1 SGHTA, CDR2 FQGNSA. The germline V and J ends were trimmed by 5 bases and 2 bases, with 14 bases remaining between them. This CDR3 has 15 residues. CDR3 amino acids: CASSPRPVVTDTQYF. The CDR3, as DNA: TGTGCCAGCAGCCCTCGCCCGGTCGTCACAGATACGCAGTATTTT.

This clone came up a few times. The genes are TRBV5-4 and TRBJ1-1, with TRBD1 matching 7 bases. The germline V gene encodes CDR1 SGHNT and CDR2 YYREEE (reference sequence). V shed 0 bases, J shed 2 bases, and the junction held 13 bases outside the gene matches. This CDR3 has 18 amino acids. The CDR3 here is CASSLANLRQGLNTEAFF. CDR3 DNA sequence: TGTGCCAGCAGCTTGGCCAACCTGAGACAGGGCTTAAACACTGAAGCTTTCTTT.

This clone was seen only a few times. The chain uses TRBV2 and TRBJ2-7; the match to TRBD1 covers 8 bases. The germline gives CDR1 SNHLY, CDR2 FYNNEI. V lost 5 bases and J lost 4; bases outside the gene matches: 1. The CDR3 contains 12 residues. CDR3 coding DNA: TGTGCCAGCAGTAGGGACAGGTACGAGCAGTACTTC. Encoded protein: CASSRDRYEQYF.

The chain carries TRBV5-6 and TRBJ2-3, with TRBD2 matching over 13 bases. The CDR3 covers 16 residues. Trimming removed 8 bases from V and 4 bases from J; junction bases left unmatched: 10. CDR1 is SGHDT and CDR2 is YYEEEE in the germline V gene. This CDR3 reads CASTYRTSGSADTQYF. The CDR3 bases are TGTGCCAGTACCTACCGGACTAGCGGGAGTGCAGATACGCAGTATTTT.

This clone was seen only a few times. This rearrangement joins TRBV4-1 to TRBJ1-2; perhaps TRBD1 as D (6 bases). Germline V gene data show CDR1 as MGHRA and CDR2 as YSYEKL. The CDR3 is 14 residues long. The V end lost 5 bases, the J end lost 4 bases, and 14 bases lay between the germline ends. In nucleotides, the CDR3 is TGCGCCAGCAGCGAAGCTGGACAGTCCTATGGCTACACCTTC. It codes for CASSEAGQSYGYTF.

J is TRBJ2-4 and V is TRBV9; weak D call: TRBD2 (6 bases). From germline, CDR1 is SGDLS and CDR2 YYNGEE. The V end was cut by 3 bases, the J end by 9 bases, with 10 bases between. The CDR3 loop spans 12 amino acids. CDR3 in amino acids: CASSGRRGIQYF. In DNA, the CDR3 is TGTGCCAGCAGCGGACGGCGGGGCATTCAGTACTTC.

The sample holds a few counts of this clone. The V gene is TRBV6-1, the J gene TRBJ1-5, with a tentative D call TRBD1 (5 bases). CDR1 MNHNS and CDR2 SASEGT come from the germline V gene. Trimming removed 2 bases from V and 1 base from J, with 15 bases in between. The CDR3 runs to 17 residues. CDR3 coding DNA: TGTGCCAGCAGTGAATTTGGGGCAGGACCGAGCAATCAGCCCCAGCATTTT. The encoded protein is CASSEFGAGPSNQPQHF.

This chain joins TRBV4-2 and TRBJ2-3; D perhaps matches TRBD2 (7 bases). The V end lost 4 bases, the J end lost 0 bases, and 11 bases lay between the germline ends. The CDR3 covers 15 residues. Germline CDR1 is LGHNA and CDR2 is YNFKEQ. CDR3 bases: TGTGCCAGCAGCCTGGGCGGGGGCAGCACAGATACGCAGTATTTT. Translation gives CASSLGGGSTDTQYF.

The chain recombines TRBV30 with TRBJ2-3; D unclear. The CDR3 extends over 15 amino acids. V lost 5 bases to trimming and J lost 0 bases, with 15 bases between them. Germline CDR1 GTSNPN, CDR2 SVGIG (reference sequence). CDR3 DNA: TGTGCCTGGGCTCTAGGTGGCACTAGCACAGATACGCAGTATTTT. Its protein product is CAWALGGTSTDTQYF.

The chain uses TRBV5-1 and TRBJ2-1, with a weak D call TRBD1 (6 bases). Germline V gives CDR1 SGHRS, CDR2 YFSETQ. V was shortened by 4 bases and J by 7 bases, with 12 bases between the two germline ends. CDR3 length: 13 residues. The CDR3 nucleotides read TGCGCCAGCAGCGGGGACAATGAGAATGAGCAGTTCTTC. This gives the protein CASSGDNENEQFF.

In its sample, this clone was seen a few times. This rearrangement joins TRBV4-3 to TRBJ1-2; 7 nucleotides agree with TRBD1. The germline V gene encodes CDR1 LGHNA and CDR2 YSLEER. V gave up 0 bases and J gave up 4 bases; unmatched junction bases: 8. The CDR3 covers 16 residues. The CDR3 bases are TGCGCCAGCAGCCAAGATCAGGACAGGCGAGGCTATGGCTACACCTTC. Translated: CASSQDQDRRGYGYTF.

J is TRBJ2-7 and V is TRBV4-1, with TRBD2 as a possible D gene (6 bases). V was shortened by 3 bases and J by 4 bases, with 13 bases between the two germline ends. The CDR3 has 14 amino acids. Per the germline V gene, CDR1 is MGHRA and CDR2 is YSYEKL. The CDR3: CASSHRTGLYEQYF. For the CDR3, the DNA is TGCGCCAGCAGCCACCGGACGGGACTGTACGAGCAGTACTTC.

This chain links TRBV5-1 with TRBJ1-1; 9 nucleotides match TRBD1. Germline assignment: CDR1 SGHRS and CDR2 YFSETQ. V was clipped by 0 bases and J by 4 bases; unmatched bases: 1. The CDR3 extends over 14 amino acids. The CDR3 DNA is TGCGCCAGCAGCTTGGGGACAGGGGCCACTGAAGCTTTCTTT. It translates to CASSLGTGATEAFF. The variable domain in full, completed from reference TRBV5-1 and TRBJ1-1, reads KAGVTQTPRYLIKTRGQQVTLSCSPISGHRSVSWYQQTPGQGLQFLFEYFSETQRNKGNFPGRFSGRQFSNSRSEMNVSTLELGDSALYLCASSLGTGATEAFFGQGTRLTVV.